Reported below is one TCR beta chain. Its specific antigen is unknown. No much larger clone exists at a distance of one base, and base qualities are not known. This entry comes from a study of cytomegalovirus exposure and HLA in healthy donors (dated by TCRdb to between 2016 and 2019). For the study in its entirety: A later analysis indicated that the roughly 120 validation repertoires were generated on the platform also employed for the approximately 700 repertoires of the first cohort. The aim of the study was to test whether cataloging public T cell receptors could identify signatures of past pathogen exposure. In addition to the first cohort of about 650 subjects, a separate validation cohort of about 120 different subjects was used. High-throughput TCR immunosequencing, statistical association of individual TCRs with disease status, and machine learning were combined to predict cytomegalovirus infection status.

Broader findings and caveats from the paper: Subsequent analysis determined that TCRs grouped into clusters in the first cohort also showed a tendency toward co-occurrence across the approximately 120 validation repertoires, and 94% of cluster scores exceeded 0. All 120 or so repertoires were used to score co-occurrence in the validation cohort in a later analysis, because that analysis had no HLA typing for the cohort. In vitro tests confirmed that a few of the cytomegalovirus-associated TCR beta chains recognize cytomegalovirus antigens. Cytomegalovirus status was reported to be diagnosed by the classifier with high specificity and sensitivity in both the original and validation cohorts. It was suggested by the authors that the approach could potentially be generalized to other disease states and immunological phenotypes. In the study, about 150 TCR beta chains were listed as associated with cytomegalovirus. While some public TCRs were present in many individuals, most TCR sequences turned up only very rarely across donors.

Donors formed part of the validation cohort, which comprised 95 to 150 subjects and was distinct from the first cohort of roughly 600 subjects. Receptor libraries were prepared by the immunoSEQ multiplex PCR assay. The authors processed their data as follows. A statistical classification framework was built to diagnose cytomegalovirus status from the catalog of TCR beta chain sequences. Held by TCRdb, this immuneACCESS table contains in-frame sequences only and omits some clones. Under half of the omission traces to an unresolved V gene where checked; the cause of the rest is unknown. V and J calls and clone size are those listed in that table; D and trimming were worked out from the DNA. The sample table lists over 150,000 clones, around 84% of them with a count of one. In total, the top ten clones hold 16% of the sample. The sample taken for sequencing was PBMCs. The receptor's source is a man between 18 and 35 years old in good health and CMV-seropositive.

The CDR3 region has the sequence CASSYPFGTGSPYEQYF. In nucleotides, the sequence is TGTGCCAGCAGCTACCCTTTTGGGACAGGGTCCCCCTACGAGCAGTACTTC. In this chain, TRBV9 is recombined with TRBJ2-7, with 9 bases matching TRBD1. Including the terminal cysteine and phenylalanine, the CDR3 comprises 17 residues. Only CDR3 DNA is held: 51 bases, read in frame from base 1. For this chain, trimming is 4 bases at the V end and 2 bases at the J end, and the number of junction bases without a gene match is 13. From a lookup of the germline V gene, CDR1 and CDR2 are SGDLS and YYNGEE.